The 12 T cell receptor beta chains below were found in one sample sequenced in a study of blood T cell repertoires in COVID-19. Repertoires were generated with immunoSEQ multiplex PCR, while TCRdb's copy carries only in-frame clones and drops some. The data hold about 340,000 clones, with about four fifths observed a single time. Sequencing was done on a sample of peripheral blood. Every receptor here comes from a man aged 25-40 years with active or convalescent COVID-19.

The chain has TRBV4-2 and TRBJ2-3; no firm D call. Trimming removed 0 bases at V and 5 bases at J, with 12 bases between. Germline CDR1 LGHNA, CDR2 YNFKEQ. There are 15 residues in the CDR3. The CDR3 DNA sequence: TGTGCCAGCAGCCAAGATTTAACTGTCGGAGATACGCAGTATTTT. Protein product: CASSQDLTVGDTQYF.

This clone showed up just a few times. This chain joins TRBV19 and TRBJ2-3, with 8 bases fitting TRBD2. V dropped 5 bases and J dropped 4; count of bases not matched to a gene: 2. CDR1 and CDR2 from the germline V gene are LNHDA and SQIVND (reference sequence). This CDR3 is built from 13 residues. CDR3 nucleotides: TGTGCCAGTAGTCCTAGCGGGCCAGATACGCAGTATTTT. This translates into CASSPSGPDTQYF.

The V call is TRBV5-6, the J call TRBJ2-7; 7 bases agree with TRBD1. The germline V gene has CDR1 SGHDT and CDR2 YYEEEE. The CDR3 runs 14 residues. Trimming took 2 bases from V and 2 from J; bases not matched to a gene: 4. CDR3 region: CASSLRTGTYEQYF. The CDR3 DNA is TGTGCCAGCAGCTTAAGGACAGGAACCTACGAGCAGTACTTC.

In this sample, this clone turned up a few times. Other DNA sequences in this specimen translate into the identical CDR3. The V call is TRBV5-1, the J call TRBJ1-1; D is unclear. Per germline, CDR1 SGHRS and CDR2 YFSETQ. Between the trimmed V and J ends, which lost 0 bases and 0 bases, there was a span of 6 bases. The CDR3 contains 14 residues. CDR3: CASSLDSMNTEAFF. CDR3 sequence (DNA): TGCGCCAGCAGCTTGGACTCCATGAACACTGAAGCTTTCTTT.

The chain employs TRBV4-2 and TRBJ2-7, with a tentative D call TRBD2 (5 bases). With 1 base removed from V and 7 bases from J, the gap between germline ends came to 11 bases. This CDR3 is 13 amino acids long. The germline CDR1 and CDR2 sequences are LGHNA and YNFKEQ. The CDR3: CASSQAGEPEQYF. In DNA, the CDR3 is TGTGCCAGCAGCCAAGCCGGGGAGCCGGAGCAGTACTTC.

CDR3 residues: CASTHQGAFF. The CDR3 DNA is TGTGCCAGCACCCACCAGGGAGCTTTCTTT. The rearrangement joins TRBV2 to TRBJ1-1, with TRBD1 as a possible D gene (5 bases). The CDR3 covers 10 residues. V was cut by 7 bases and J by 10 bases, with 10 bases left in between. The germline V gene encodes CDR1 SNHLY and CDR2 FYNNEI.

The chain is built from TRBV6-2 or TRBV6-3 and TRBJ1-5, with a tentative D call TRBD1 (6 bases). The CDR3 is 14 amino acids. Germline lookup yields CDR1 MNHEY and CDR2 SVGEGT. Trimming removed 4 bases at V and 6 bases at J, with 13 bases between. The CDR3 coding sequence is TGTGCCAGCAGTTCCCGTCAGGGGAGTCAGCCCCAGCATTTT. The encoded protein is CASSSRQGSQPQHF.

This clone was detected a few times. V gene TRBV13 combines with J gene TRBJ1-5; D is uncertain. The V end was cut by 0 bases, the J end by 8 bases, with 8 bases between. CDR3 length: 13 amino acids. CDR1 and CDR2 from the germline V gene are PRHDT and FYEKMQ (reference sequence). CDR3 DNA sequence: TGTGCCAGCAGCTTAGGTCGGGGAAAGCCCCAGCATTTT. Its translation: CASSLGRGKPQHF.

The CDR3 sequence is CASSLDRGSETQYF. The CDR3 DNA reads as TGTGCCAGCAGCCTCGACAGGGGCTCAGAGACCCAGTACTTC. The chain joins TRBV7-7 to TRBJ2-5, with TRBD1 identical over 8 bases. The germline CDR1 and CDR2 sequences are SSHAT and FNYEAQ (reference sequence). V shed 5 bases, J shed 4 bases, and the junction held 6 bases outside the gene matches. CDR3 length equals 14 residues.

Here the CDR3 DNA reads TGTGCCTGGAGTGTACACACCCTACACTCCGGGACAGCTCAGCCCCAGCATTTT. Translating it yields CAWSVHTLHSGTAQPQHF. The chain joins TRBV30 to TRBJ1-5; 7 bases align to TRBD1. Germline CDR1 reads GTSNPN; CDR2 reads SVGIG (reference sequence). The CDR3 is 18 amino acids. Trimming cost V 0 bases and J 6 bases; bases outside gene matches: 17.

The chain joins TRBV24-1 to TRBJ2-1, with D tentatively TRBD2 (7 bases). V was pared by 9 bases and J by 3 bases, with 11 bases between. Germline CDR1 and CDR2: KGHDR and SFDVKD. The CDR3 runs to 13 residues. The CDR3 DNA sequence: TGTGCCACCCAGGGAGGGGGCTACAATGAGCAGTTCTTC. It codes for CATQGGGYNEQFF.

The chain links TRBV28 to TRBJ2-4; maybe TRBD2 (7 bases). Trimming shortened V by 0 bases and J by 0 bases, and 12 bases separated the two germline ends. This CDR3 region has 17 residues. From germline, CDR1 is MDHEN and CDR2 SYDVKM. CDR3 in amino acids: CASSLWGGAIAKNIQYF. CDR3 DNA sequence: TGTGCCAGCAGTTTATGGGGGGGGGCTATAGCCAAAAACATTCAGTACTTC. The variable domain in full, completed from reference TRBV28 and TRBJ2-4, reads DVKVTQSSRYLVKRTGEKVFLECVQDMDHENMFWYRQDPGLGLRLIYFSYDVKMKEKGDIPEGYSVSREKKERFSLILESASTNQTSMYLCASSLWGGAIAKNIQYFGAGTRLSVL.